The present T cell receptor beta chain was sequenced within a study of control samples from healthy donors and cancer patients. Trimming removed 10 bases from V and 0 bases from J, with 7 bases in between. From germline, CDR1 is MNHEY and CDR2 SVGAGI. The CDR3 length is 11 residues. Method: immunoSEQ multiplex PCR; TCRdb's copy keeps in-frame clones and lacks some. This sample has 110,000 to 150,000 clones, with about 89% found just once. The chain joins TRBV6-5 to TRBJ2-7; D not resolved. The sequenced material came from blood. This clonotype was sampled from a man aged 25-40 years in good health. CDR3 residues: CATSISYEQYF. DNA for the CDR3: TGTGCCACTTCGATCTCCTACGAGCAGTACTTC.